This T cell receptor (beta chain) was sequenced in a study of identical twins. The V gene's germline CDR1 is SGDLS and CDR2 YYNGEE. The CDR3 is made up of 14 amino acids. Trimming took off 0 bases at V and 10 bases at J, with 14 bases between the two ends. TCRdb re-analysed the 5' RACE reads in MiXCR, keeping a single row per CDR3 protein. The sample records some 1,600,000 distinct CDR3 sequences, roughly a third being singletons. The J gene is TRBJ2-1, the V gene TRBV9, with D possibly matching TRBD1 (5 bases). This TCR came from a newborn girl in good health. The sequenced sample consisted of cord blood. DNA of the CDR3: TGTGCCAGCAGCGTAGGACAGTTCCCGTACGAGCAGTTCTTC. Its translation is CASSVGQFPYEQFF.